Below are 10 T cell receptor beta chains sequenced from a single sample in a study of shared clonotypes between healthy human individuals. TCRdb keeps only in-frame clones here, not all; method: immunoSEQ multiplex PCR. The sample carries 650,000 to 800,000 clones, around 77% recorded once. What was sequenced was memory CD4+ T cells sorted from blood. The subset denotes: CD45RA-negative fraction. These receptors originate from a woman under 40 in good health.

This clone came up many times. This chain uses TRBV7-8 with TRBJ2-1, with D tentatively TRBD2 (6 bases). CDR1 SGHVS and CDR2 FQNEAQ come from the germline V gene. Trimming shortened V by 7 bases and J by 10 bases, and 20 bases separated the two germline ends. The CDR3 spans 14 residues. The DNA for the CDR3 is TGTGCCAGCACCGGGACCCGGCGGGAAGTAGAGCAGTTCTTC. Translation: CASTGTRREVEQFF.

The chain couples TRBV7-2 to TRBJ2-1; D gene uncertain. Germline lookup yields CDR1 SGHTA and CDR2 FQGNSA. The ends were cut back, 5 bases at V and 5 bases at J, with 10 bases in the middle. This CDR3 is built from 13 residues. CDR3 DNA: TGTGCCAGCAGCCCCGCCTACCACAATGAGCAGTTCTTC. This codes for CASSPAYHNEQFF.

The chain recombines TRBV28 with TRBJ2-1, with 7 bases matching TRBD2. J gave up 7 bases and V 7 bases, and 7 bases lay outside the gene matches. Germline V gene sequence: CDR1 MDHEN, CDR2 SYDVKM. The CDR3 extends over 13 amino acids. CDR3 residues: CASTHSAGNEQFF. The CDR3, as DNA: TGTGCCAGCACCCACTCAGCGGGAAATGAGCAGTTCTTC.

This clone was observed a single time. CDR3 bases: TGCGCCAGCAGCTTGGCTCTTAGCGATACCGGGGAGCTGTTTTTT. The encoded protein is CASSLALSDTGELFF. The chain couples TRBV5-1 to TRBJ2-2; TRBD2 is a possible D gene (5 bases). V gave up 0 bases and J gave up 5 bases, with 11 bases separating them. CDR3 length: 15 amino acids. CDR1 is SGHRS, CDR2 YFSETQ, per germline.

The chain has TRBV20-1 and TRBJ2-7; 7 nucleotides align to TRBD2. Looked up from germline, CDR1 is DFQATT and CDR2 is SNEGSKA (reference sequence). The CDR3 runs to 11 residues. V lost 5 bases, J lost 9 bases, and 7 bases stayed unmatched. The CDR3 sequence: CSAHSGPGQYF. The CDR3 DNA follows: TGCAGTGCTCATAGCGGGCCGGGGCAGTACTTC.

V and J are TRBV6-5 and TRBJ2-1; a weak D match, TRBD2 (6 bases). The CDR3 has 13 residues. Germline assignment: CDR1 MNHEY and CDR2 SVGAGI. V gave up 8 bases and J gave up 2 bases, with 10 bases separating them. The CDR3 DNA follows: TGTGCCAGCCCGGGAGCAACCTACAATGAGCAGTTCTTC. Its protein product is CASPGATYNEQFF.

The V gene is TRBV7-9, the J gene TRBJ2-7; D is possibly TRBD2 (6 bases). The CDR3 is 15 residues long. The V and J ends lost 4 bases and 11 bases respectively, with 24 bases between them. Per the germline V gene, CDR1 is SEHNR and CDR2 is FQNEAQ (reference sequence). The CDR3 sequence is CASSSDRDSHRREYF. For the CDR3, the DNA is TGTGCCAGCAGCTCCGACCGGGACTCACACCGGCGAGAGTACTTC. The full variable domain, with the rest looked up from reference TRBV7-9 and TRBJ2-7, is DTGVSQNPRHKITKRGQNVTFRCDPISEHNRLYWYRQTLGQGPEFLTYFQNEAQLEKSRLLSDRFSAERPKGSFSTLEIQRTEQGDSAMYLCASSSDRDSHRREYFGPGTRLTVT.

The V gene is TRBV2, the J gene TRBJ1-3; D gene uncertain. Germline CDR1 reads SNHLY; CDR2 reads FYNNEI. The CDR3 totals 13 residues. Trimming removed 8 bases from V and 3 bases from J, with 11 bases in between. The DNA for the CDR3 is TGTGCCAGCCTTTTGACCGTTGGAAACACCATATATTTT. As protein: CASLLTVGNTIYF. Together with reference TRBV2 and TRBJ1-3, the CDR3 gives the full variable domain: EPEVTQTPSHQVTQMGQEVILRCVPISNHLYFYWYRQILGQKVEFLVSFYNNEISEKSEIFDDQFSVERPDGSNFTLKIRSTKLEDSAMYFCASLLTVGNTIYFGEGSWLTVV.

This rearrangement joins TRBV2 to TRBJ2-1; 11 nucleotides line up with TRBD2. Germline V lookup: CDR1 SNHLY, CDR2 FYNNEI. Trimming removed 7 bases from V and 8 bases from J; junction bases left unmatched: 10. The CDR3 runs 15 residues. This chain's CDR3 is CASKPLAGGFDEQFF. The DNA of the CDR3 is TGTGCCAGCAAGCCCTTAGCGGGAGGGTTCGATGAGCAGTTCTTC. Full variable domain (remainder filled in from reference TRBV2 and TRBJ2-1): EPEVTQTPSHQVTQMGQEVILRCVPISNHLYFYWYRQILGQKVEFLVSFYNNEISEKSEIFDDQFSVERPDGSNFTLKIRSTKLEDSAMYFCASKPLAGGFDEQFFGPGTRLTVL.

This chain joins TRBV5-1 and TRBJ2-7; D gene ambiguous. CDR3 length: 16 amino acids. The V end was cut by 4 bases, the J end by 0 bases, with 17 bases between. Per germline, CDR1 SGHRS and CDR2 YFSETQ. The CDR3 nucleotides are TGCGCCAGCAGCCCAAAGATACAAGGTACCTCCTACGAGCAGTACTTC. Translated, it gives CASSPKIQGTSYEQYF.